Below, 14 T cell receptor beta chains from the same sample are listed, as sequenced in a study of blood T cell repertoires in COVID-19. Method: immunoSEQ multiplex PCR; TCRdb's copy keeps in-frame clones and lacks some. This sample yields fewer than 200,000 clones, of which approximately 88% are seen a single time; roughly 9% belongs to the top ten. The sample was peripheral blood. The receptor set was obtained from a woman at least 80 years old with active or convalescent COVID-19.

This clone was found once. This rearrangement joins TRBV5-1 to TRBJ1-2, with D maybe TRBD1 (6 bases). CDR3 length: 15 residues. Germline V gene data show CDR1 as SGHRS and CDR2 as YFSETQ. The germline V and J ends were trimmed by 0 bases and 3 bases, with 12 bases remaining between them. The CDR3, as DNA: TGCGCCAGCAGCTTGGCCGTGGCAGGGGACTATGGCTACACCTTC. It specifies CASSLAVAGDYGYTF.

The rearrangement joins TRBV19 to TRBJ1-2, with 8 bases fitting TRBD1. Germline V CDR1 and CDR2: LNHDA, SQIVND (reference sequence). The length of the CDR3 is 13 residues. Trimming took 10 bases from V and 7 from J; bases not matched to a gene: 11. In nucleotides, the CDR3 is TGTGCCACTCGGACAGGGACGATGGGTGGCTACACCTTC. Its translation is CATRTGTMGGYTF.

The genes are TRBV6-1 and TRBJ1-2; 8 bases are shared with TRBD1. V dropped 3 bases and J dropped 7; count of bases not matched to a gene: 4. This CDR3 region has 13 residues. Germline-derived CDR1 and CDR2 are MNHNS and SASEGT. CDR3 sequence: CASSDEDRVGYTF. CDR3 nucleotides: TGTGCCAGCAGTGACGAGGACAGGGTTGGCTACACCTTC.

This clone has only a few counts. The sample carries other DNA sequences with the same CDR3. The chain is built from TRBV2 and TRBJ1-5, with 9 bases matching TRBD1. Germline loops: CDR1 SNHLY, CDR2 FYNNEI. The CDR3 runs 14 residues. V shed 8 bases, J shed 1 base, and the junction held 3 bases outside the gene matches. DNA for the CDR3: TGTGCCAGCCGGGACAGGGTGAGCAATCAGCCCCAGCATTTT. Translating it yields CASRDRVSNQPQHF.

This sequence joins TRBV10-3 and TRBJ2-3, with a possible D match to TRBD1 (5 bases). This CDR3 contains 14 residues. The V gene lost 0 bases and the J gene lost 1 base, with 5 bases spanning the gap. Per germline, CDR1 ENHRY and CDR2 SYGVKD. CDR3 sequence reads: CAISESGGTDTQYF. The CDR3 nucleotides are TGTGCCATCAGTGAGTCAGGGGGCACAGATACGCAGTATTTT.

This clone was seen once. This chain uses TRBV9 with TRBJ2-3; 13 bases match TRBD2. With V trimmed by 4 bases and J by 6 bases, 8 bases remained unmatched. Germline CDR1 is SGDLS and CDR2 is YYNGEE. The CDR3 has 16 residues. CDR3 in DNA: TGTGCCAGCAGCCCTCTGACTAGCGGGGGGTATGATACGCAGTATTTT. It specifies CASSPLTSGGYDTQYF.

The J gene is TRBJ1-5, the V gene TRBV4-1, with no clear D. The CDR3 runs 15 residues. V shed 1 base and J shed 2 bases, with 9 bases lying between them. CDR1 is MGHRA and CDR2 is YSYEKL in the germline V gene. This CDR3 reads CASSQVVQGNQPQHF. The CDR3 nucleotides are TGCGCCAGCAGCCAAGTGGTTCAGGGCAATCAGCCCCAGCATTTT.

The chain recombines TRBV27 with TRBJ2-1; D might be TRBD1 (5 bases). Germline V CDR1 and CDR2: MNHEY, SMNVEV (reference sequence). The CDR3 extends over 15 amino acids. Between the trimmed V and J ends, which lost 4 bases and 0 bases, there was a span of 10 bases. CDR3 protein: CASSSATVSYNEQFF. In nucleotides, the CDR3 is TGTGCCAGCAGTTCTGCGACAGTCTCCTACAATGAGCAGTTCTTC.

The chain is built from TRBV9 and TRBJ1-1, with D possibly TRBD1 on 6 matching bases. There are 15 residues in the CDR3. The germline CDR1 and CDR2 sequences are SGDLS and YYNGEE. Trimming left V 3 bases short and J 4 bases short, with 16 bases between. The CDR3 DNA is TGTGCCAGCAGCGCCATGACAGGTGTAGGCACTGAAGCTTTCTTT. Its protein product is CASSAMTGVGTEAFF.

The chain employs TRBV6-5 and TRBJ1-3, with D tentatively TRBD1 (6 bases). Trimming cost V 5 bases and J 2 bases, with 13 bases left between them. Germline V lookup: CDR1 MNHEY, CDR2 SVGAGI. The CDR3 length is 15 residues. The CDR3 DNA reads TGTGCCAGCAGTCCAGGGGAATCGGCTGGAAACACCATATATTTT. Its protein product is CASSPGESAGNTIYF.

V usage is TRBV3-1 (or the pseudogene TRBV3-2) and J usage is TRBJ1-2; a possible D gene is TRBD1 (6 bases). The V end lost 5 bases, the J end lost 1 base, and 14 bases lay between the germline ends. Germline-derived CDR1 and CDR2 are LGHDT and YNNKEL (reference sequence). This CDR3 is built from 15 residues. The CDR3 loop reads CASSDAGTNNYGYTF. In nucleotides, the CDR3 is TGTGCCAGCAGCGATGCCGGGACAAATAACTATGGCTACACCTTC.

The V call is TRBV29-1, the J call TRBJ1-1, with a possible D match to TRBD1 (5 bases). V dropped 7 bases and J dropped 4 bases, with 13 bases sitting between them. The V gene's germline CDR1 is SQVTM and CDR2 ANQGSEA. This CDR3 is built from 12 residues. The CDR3 DNA follows: TGCAGCGGTCGGGGGTTAGGCACTGAAGCTTTCTTT. Protein: CSGRGLGTEAFF. The variable domain in full, completed from reference TRBV29-1 and TRBJ1-1, reads SAVISQKPSRDICQRGTSLTIQCQVDSQVTMMFWYRQQPGQSLTLIATANQGSEATYESGFVIDKFPISRPNLTFSTLTVSNMSPEDSSIYLCSGRGLGTEAFFGQGTRLTVV.

The CDR3 region is CASPQRRGSFFEQYF. CDR3 nucleotides: TGTGCCAGCCCTCAACGTAGGGGGTCCTTCTTCGAGCAGTACTTC. The rearrangement joins TRBV19 to TRBJ2-7, with a tentative D call TRBD1 (6 bases). V lost 9 bases and J lost 6, with 24 bases in between. The CDR3 runs to 15 residues. The germline V gene encodes CDR1 LNHDA and CDR2 SQIVND (reference sequence).

This chain connects TRBV3-1 (or the pseudogene TRBV3-2) to TRBJ2-2; D possibly corresponds to TRBD2 (5 bases). The CDR3 totals 13 residues. In germline, CDR1 is LGHDT, CDR2 YNNKEL (reference sequence). Trimming stripped 4 bases from V and 7 bases from J, with 10 bases between. The CDR3: CASSPGVIGELFF. The DNA of the CDR3 is TGTGCCAGCAGCCCCGGGGTAATCGGGGAGCTGTTTTTT.